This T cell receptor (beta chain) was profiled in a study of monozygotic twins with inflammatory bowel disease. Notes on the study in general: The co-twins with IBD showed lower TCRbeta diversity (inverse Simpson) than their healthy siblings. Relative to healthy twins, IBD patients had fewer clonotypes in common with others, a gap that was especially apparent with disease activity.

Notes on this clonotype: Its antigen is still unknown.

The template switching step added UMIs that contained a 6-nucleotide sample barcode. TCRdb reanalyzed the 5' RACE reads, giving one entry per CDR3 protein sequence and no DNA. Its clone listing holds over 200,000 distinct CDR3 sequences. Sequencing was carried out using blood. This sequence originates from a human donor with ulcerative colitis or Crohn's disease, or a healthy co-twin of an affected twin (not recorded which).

The CDR3 is CASSSAGVTYNEQFF. V and J are TRBV18 and TRBJ2-1. The CDR3 has 15 amino acids. The germline gives CDR1 KGHSH, CDR2 LQKENI.